Described below is a single T cell receptor beta chain sequence and its context. This entry comes from a study of blood T cell repertoires in COVID-19. Germline CDR1 reads LNHDA; CDR2 reads SQIVND (reference sequence). CDR3 size: 14 residues. The ends lost 6 bases at V and 7 bases at J; junction bases unmatched: 9. Data came from immunoSEQ multiplex PCR; TCRdb stores just in-frame clones and leaves some out. This table holds some 300,000 clones, almost 90% found once. This TCR was sampled from a woman aged 40 to 49 with COVID-19, enrolled during active disease. The gene calls are TRBV19 and TRBJ2-3, with 8 bases identical to TRBD2. The sample comprised peripheral blood. CDR3 in DNA: TGTGCCAGTAGCCACCCCCAGCGGGGGAATACGCAGTATTTT. It yields the protein CASSHPQRGNTQYF.